Below, 32 T cell receptor beta chains from the same sample are listed, as sequenced in a study of blood T cell repertoires in COVID-19 (dated by TCRdb to the early 2020s). The library was obtained by the immunoSEQ multiplex PCR assay. Held by TCRdb, this immuneACCESS table contains in-frame sequences only and omits some clones. Under half of the omission traces to an unresolved V gene where checked; the cause of the rest is unknown. The sample table contains fewer than 500,000 clones; only one count was recorded for 70% to 90% of them. The ten largest account for roughly 0.97% of the sample. The sample was PBMCs or T cells enriched from blood (not recorded which). The receptors stem from a woman aged 25 to 39 with acute COVID-19.

The J gene is TRBJ1-1, the V gene TRBV11-3; D is uncertain. V dropped 3 bases and J dropped 4 bases, with 9 bases sitting between them. This CDR3 is 13 amino acids long. The germline V gene encodes CDR1 SGHNT and CDR2 YENEEA. The CDR3 loop is CASSFSGFTEAFF. CDR3 nucleotide sequence: TGTGCCAGCAGCTTCTCCGGTTTCACTGAAGCTTTCTTT.

The chain uses TRBV7-3 and TRBJ1-4; D not certain. From germline, CDR1 is SGHTA and CDR2 FQGTGA. The CDR3 is 13 amino acids. V lost 5 bases and J 10 bases, leaving 14 bases between the germline ends. CDR3 in DNA: TGTGCCAGCAGCCCCCGCCGGGGAGGAAAACTGTTTTTT. It encodes CASSPRRGGKLFF.

About this clone: The junction departs from germline at one end; a sequencing error may be responsible. The rearrangement uses TRBV30 and TRBJ2-1; TRBD2 agrees at 9 bases. CDR1 and CDR2 from the germline V gene are GTSNPN and SVGIG (reference sequence). This CDR3 is built from 12 residues. The chain's CDR3 is CAWRAGTSRPVF. CDR3 nucleotides: TGTGCCTGGAGGGCCGGGACTAGCAGACCTGTCTTC.

The genes are TRBV4-1 and TRBJ2-3; 12 nucleotides match TRBD2. CDR1 and CDR2 from the germline V gene are MGHRA and YSYEKL. This CDR3 contains 16 residues. V gave up 4 bases and J gave up 4 bases; unmatched junction bases: 6. The CDR3 sequence: CASSPRLAGDSDTQYF. The CDR3 DNA is TGCGCCAGCAGCCCTCGACTAGCGGGGGATTCAGATACGCAGTATTTT.

The chain carries TRBV7-7 and TRBJ2-1; 9 bases align to TRBD2. Germline V gives CDR1 SSHAT, CDR2 FNYEAQ (reference sequence). Trimming removed 5 bases from V and 8 bases from J; junction bases left unmatched: 7. This CDR3 is 14 amino acids long. The CDR3 loop reads CASSQGLASDEQFF. As DNA, the CDR3 is TGTGCCAGCAGCCAGGGACTAGCTTCAGATGAGCAGTTCTTC.

V and J are TRBV6-5 and TRBJ1-2, with 7 bases matching TRBD1. Per germline, CDR1 MNHEY and CDR2 SVGAGI. V lost 8 bases to trimming and J lost 3 bases; unmatched junction nucleotides: 6. The CDR3 totals 13 residues. CDR3 region: CASEKQGYYGYTF. CDR3 nucleotide sequence: TGTGCCAGCGAAAAACAGGGGTACTATGGCTACACCTTC.

V is TRBV2 and J is TRBJ1-3; D ambiguous. The CDR3 spans 16 residues. Germline V lookup: CDR1 SNHLY, CDR2 FYNNEI. Trimming removed 4 bases from V and 0 bases from J, with 13 bases in between. The CDR3 coding sequence is TGTGCCAGCAGTGTTGGTACTGCGAGCTCTGGAAACACCATATATTTT. Translation: CASSVGTASSGNTIYF.

The chain uses TRBV5-1 and TRBJ2-5; D perhaps matches TRBD1 (5 bases). Between the trimmed V and J ends, which lost 1 base and 4 bases, there was a span of 14 bases. The CDR3 has 15 residues. Germline V gene lookup returns CDR1 SGHRS and CDR2 YFSETQ. The CDR3 DNA is TGCGCCAGCAGCTTGACAGGCGCGGAAACAGAGACCCAGTACTTC. Its translation: CASSLTGAETETQYF. The whole variable domain, filled in from reference TRBV5-1 and TRBJ2-5, reads KAGVTQTPRYLIKTRGQQVTLSCSPISGHRSVSWYQQTPGQGLQFLFEYFSETQRNKGNFPGRFSGRQFSNSRSEMNVSTLELGDSALYLCASSLTGAETETQYFGPGTRLLVL.

The V gene is TRBV2, the J gene TRBJ1-5; 7 bases agree with TRBD1. The CDR3 covers 13 residues. The germline CDR1 and CDR2 sequences are SNHLY and FYNNEI. Unmatched junction bases numbered 3, after V lost 6 bases and J lost 4 bases. For the CDR3, the DNA is TGTGCCAGCAGCGAGACAGGGAATCAGCCCCAGCATTTT. Translating it yields CASSETGNQPQHF.

CDR3 in DNA: TGTGCCAGCAAAGGAGGGAACTCTGGAAACACCATATATTTT. This encodes CASKGGNSGNTIYF. The chain joins TRBV5-6 to TRBJ1-3, with D unresolved. With 6 bases removed from V and 0 bases from J, the gap between germline ends came to 10 bases. CDR1 is SGHDT and CDR2 is YYEEEE in the germline V gene. The CDR3 is made up of 14 amino acids.

This clone was observed a few times. The chain is built from TRBV20-1 and TRBJ2-5; D remains ambiguous. Per germline, CDR1 DFQATT and CDR2 SNEGSKA (reference sequence). Trimming pared 3 bases from V and 5 bases from J, leaving 4 bases between. The CDR3 spans 10 residues. CDR3 sequence reads: CSASVETQYF. DNA of the CDR3: TGCAGTGCTAGCGTGGAGACCCAGTACTTC.

The chain links TRBV2 to TRBJ1-2; D is perhaps TRBD1 (5 bases). V lost 3 bases and J 4 bases, leaving 9 bases between the germline ends. CDR3 length: 13 residues. The germline gives CDR1 SNHLY, CDR2 FYNNEI. CDR3 residues: CASSDGDSYGYTF. As DNA, the CDR3 is TGTGCCAGCAGTGACGGGGACTCCTATGGCTACACCTTC.

This sequence joins TRBV5-1 and TRBJ1-4; D uncertain. V was cut by 2 bases and J by 8 bases, with 4 bases left in between. In germline, CDR1 is SGHRS, CDR2 YFSETQ. The CDR3 loop spans 11 amino acids. CDR3 bases: TGCGCCAGCAGCTTTGAGGAAAAACTGTTTTTT. Translating it yields CASSFEEKLFF.

The V and J genes are TRBV24-1 and TRBJ1-5, with 10 positions matching TRBD1. CDR3 length: 16 residues. Germline CDR1 KGHDR, CDR2 SFDVKD. V was clipped by 4 bases and J by 5 bases; unmatched bases: 7. The CDR3 bases are TGTGCCACCAGTGACACTTGGGGGACAGGGGATCAGCCCCAGCATTTT. Its protein product is CATSDTWGTGDQPQHF.

This rearrangement joins TRBV7-3 to TRBJ2-1; tentatively, D is TRBD1 (6 bases). V lost 5 bases and J lost 1, with 12 bases in between. CDR1 is SGHTA and CDR2 is FQGTGA in the germline V gene. The CDR3 covers 15 residues. The CDR3 nucleotides are TGTGCCAGCAGCGCGGACAGACTATCCTACAATGAGCAGTTCTTC. Translated, it gives CASSADRLSYNEQFF. Combining the CDR3 with reference TRBV7-3 and TRBJ2-1 gives the whole variable domain GAGVSQTPSNKVTEKGKYVELRCDPISGHTALYWYRQSLGQGPEFLIYFQGTGAADDSGLPNDRFFAVRPEGSVSTLKIQRTERGDSAVYLCASSADRLSYNEQFFGPGTRLTVL.

The chain recombines TRBV18 with TRBJ2-7; perhaps TRBD2 as D (5 bases). The CDR3 sequence is 15 residues long. Germline CDR1 reads KGHSH; CDR2 reads LQKENI. V gave up 2 bases and J gave up 3 bases, with 14 bases separating them. In DNA form, the CDR3 reads TGTGCCAGCTCACCAAGAGGGATCGATCGCTACGAGCAGTACTTC. Translated, it gives CASSPRGIDRYEQYF.

CDR3 DNA: TGCGCCAGCAGCCAAGGGACAGGGTTCGCCCTCCACTTT. Its protein product is CASSQGTGFALHF. This chain uses TRBV10-1 with TRBJ1-6, with 9 positions matching TRBD1. Germline lookup yields CDR1 WNHNN and CDR2 SYGVQD (reference sequence). After removal of 6 bases from V and 14 bases from J, the junction contained 8 bases not matched to a gene. This CDR3 has 13 amino acids.

The V call is TRBV4-2, the J call TRBJ2-3, with D possibly being TRBD2 (6 bases). V was trimmed by 0 bases and J by 0 bases, leaving 19 bases between them. The germline V gene encodes CDR1 LGHNA and CDR2 YNFKEQ. The CDR3 has 19 amino acids. This chain's CDR3 is CASSQDLVNGGVSTDTQYF. Written as DNA, the CDR3 is TGTGCCAGCAGCCAAGATCTTGTGAATGGCGGGGTTAGCACAGATACGCAGTATTTT.

The chain couples TRBV7-9 to TRBJ2-1, with 8 bases identical to TRBD1. This CDR3 is built from 12 residues. The V segment lost 3 bases and the J segment 8 bases; nucleotides outside the gene matches: 0. The germline V gene has CDR1 SEHNR and CDR2 FQNEAQ (reference sequence). The CDR3: CASSLTGDEQFF. As DNA, the CDR3 is TGTGCCAGCAGCTTGACAGGGGATGAGCAGTTCTTC.

CDR3 bases: TGTGCCAGCAGTGGTGGCGGTGTAGAGAACTATGGCTACACCTTC. Protein: CASSGGGVENYGYTF. This chain links TRBV2 with TRBJ1-2; D remains ambiguous. This CDR3 comprises 15 residues. Germline loops: CDR1 SNHLY, CDR2 FYNNEI. Trimming cost V 4 bases and J 2 bases, with 14 bases left between them. Using reference TRBV2 and TRBJ1-2 for the parts outside the CDR3, the full variable domain is EPEVTQTPSHQVTQMGQEVILRCVPISNHLYFYWYRQILGQKVEFLVSFYNNEISEKSEIFDDQFSVERPDGSNFTLKIRSTKLEDSAMYFCASSGGGVENYGYTFGSGTRLTVV.

The V and J genes are TRBV15 and TRBJ1-2, with D perhaps matching TRBD1 (6 bases). Trimming removed 0 bases from V and 0 bases from J, with 14 bases in between. The germline V gene has CDR1 LNHNV and CDR2 YYDKDF (reference sequence). The CDR3 is made up of 17 amino acids. The CDR3 sequence is CATSRDRGGTPNYGYTF. In DNA form, the CDR3 reads TGTGCCACCAGCAGAGATAGGGGGGGGACCCCTAACTATGGCTACACCTTC.

This rearrangement joins TRBV21-1 to TRBJ2-5; the D call TRBD2 from the table was never checked on the DNA. TRBV21-1 is a pseudogene locus. This CDR3 has 17 residues. CDR3 protein: CASSTPRLAGDQETQYF. The CDR3 region has the DNA TGTGCCAGCAGCACCCCTAGACTAGCGGGGGACCAAGAGACCCAGTACTTC.

The J gene is TRBJ1-3, the V gene TRBV4-1, with D maybe TRBD1 (5 bases). Per germline, CDR1 MGHRA and CDR2 YSYEKL. This CDR3 region has 14 residues. V was clipped by 1 base and J by 2 bases, with 6 bases between them. CDR3 sequence: CASSQGGAGNTIYF. The CDR3 DNA reads as TGCGCCAGCAGCCAAGGGGGGGCTGGAAACACCATATATTTT.

This chain connects TRBV13 to TRBJ2-7; 7 bases align to TRBD1. This CDR3 is 17 amino acids long. The trim removed 2 bases at V and 0 bases at J, leaving 10 bases unmatched. Germline CDR1 and CDR2: PRHDT and FYEKMQ (reference sequence). Here the CDR3 reads CASSLSQGDLSSYEQYF. CDR3 nucleotide sequence: TGTGCCAGCAGCTTAAGTCAGGGGGACCTAAGCTCCTACGAGCAGTACTTC.

The chain has TRBV5-3 and TRBJ1-6; tentatively, D is TRBD1 (5 bases). TRBV5-3 is placed among ORFs of uncertain function. The CDR3 consists of 17 residues. The V end lost 4 bases, the J end lost 0 bases, and 14 bases lay between the germline ends. Written as DNA, the CDR3 is TGTGCCAGAAGCGCCGAGCAGGGCTACTCCTATAATTCACCCCTCCACTTT. It encodes CARSAEQGYSYNSPLHF.

The chain carries TRBV15 and TRBJ1-2; D is perhaps TRBD1 (5 bases). CDR1 LNHNV and CDR2 YYDKDF come from the germline V gene (reference sequence). Trimming stripped 8 bases from V and 4 bases from J, with 17 bases between. The CDR3 has 14 residues. Here the CDR3 reads CATGTGTPGYGYTF. The DNA of the CDR3 is TGTGCCACCGGTACCGGGACTCCAGGCTATGGCTACACCTTC.

This clone was found once. V gene TRBV6-4 combines with J gene TRBJ1-1, with D unresolved. This CDR3 is built from 13 residues. V lost 8 bases and J lost 1, with 11 bases in between. Germline V lookup: CDR1 MRHNA, CDR2 SNTAGT. CDR3 residues: CASSDRENTEAFF. Written as DNA, the CDR3 is TGTGCCAGCTCCGACCGGGAGAACACTGAAGCTTTCTTT.

The chain has TRBV27 and TRBJ2-7; 7 nucleotides agree with TRBD1. Germline loops: CDR1 MNHEY, CDR2 SMNVEV (reference sequence). This CDR3 has 14 residues. The V segment lost 6 bases and the J segment 7 bases; nucleotides outside the gene matches: 12. CDR3 loop: CASRIDRAGWEQYF. The CDR3 region has the DNA TGTGCCAGCAGGATAGACAGGGCTGGGTGGGAGCAGTACTTC.

V usage is TRBV7-9 and J usage is TRBJ1-1; tentative D call: TRBD1 (6 bases). The ends were cut back, 2 bases at V and 10 bases at J, with 20 bases in the middle. The CDR3 runs 15 residues. CDR1 and CDR2 (germline): SEHNR, FQNEAQ (reference sequence). The CDR3 DNA sequence: TGTGCCAGCAGCTTATTGGGTTCAGGGGCGGAGAGAGCTTTCTTT. It yields the protein CASSLLGSGAERAFF.

The chain links TRBV5-1 to TRBJ1-1; 7 bases match TRBD1. With V trimmed by 3 bases and J by 3 bases, 5 bases remained unmatched. Germline V gives CDR1 SGHRS, CDR2 YFSETQ. The CDR3 length is 14 residues. CDR3 bases: TGCGCCAGCAGCTATACAGGGGACTACACTGAAGCTTTCTTT. Amino acid sequence: CASSYTGDYTEAFF.

This chain links TRBV27 with TRBJ1-2; 8 bases map to TRBD1. CDR1 is MNHEY, CDR2 SMNVEV, per germline (reference sequence). V shed 5 bases, J shed 11 bases, and the junction held 22 bases outside the gene matches. This CDR3 has 17 residues. The CDR3 here is CASSPTYGQGRSMGYTF. In nucleotides, the CDR3 is TGTGCCAGCAGTCCGACCTATGGACAGGGTCGATCTATGGGGTACACCTTC.

The chain is built from TRBV27 and TRBJ2-1; 7 bases fit TRBD2. The CDR3 is 14 amino acids. From germline, CDR1 is MNHEY and CDR2 SMNVEV (reference sequence). Trimming took 7 bases from V and 3 from J; bases not matched to a gene: 6. The CDR3 protein is CASTLTGGYNEQFF. The CDR3 nucleotides are TGTGCCAGCACCCTAACGGGGGGCTACAATGAGCAGTTCTTC.